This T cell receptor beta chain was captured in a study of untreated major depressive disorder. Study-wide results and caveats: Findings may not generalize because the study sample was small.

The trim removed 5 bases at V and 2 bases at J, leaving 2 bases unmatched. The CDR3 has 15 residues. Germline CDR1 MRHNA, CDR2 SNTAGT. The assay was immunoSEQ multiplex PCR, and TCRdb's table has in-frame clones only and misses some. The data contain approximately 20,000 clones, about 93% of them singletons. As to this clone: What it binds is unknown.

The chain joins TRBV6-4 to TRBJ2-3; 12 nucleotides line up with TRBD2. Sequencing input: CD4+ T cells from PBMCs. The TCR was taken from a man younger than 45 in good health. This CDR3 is CASSRLAGATDTQYF. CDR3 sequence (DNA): TGTGCCAGCAGTCGACTAGCGGGAGCCACAGATACGCAGTATTTT.